Below are 13 T cell receptor beta chains sequenced from a single sample in a study of OX40 agonist ivuxolimab in advanced cancers. Using immunoSEQ multiplex PCR, the repertoire was profiled, and TCRdb retains in-frame clones only, with some absent. Of 70,000 to 75,000 clones detected, 80% to 95% appear once; the ten largest clones hold 0.44%. The specimen was CD4+ or CD8+ T cells sorted from blood, collected in a trial of the OX40 agonist ivuxolimab. The receptors were sampled from an adult with an advanced solid tumor such as melanoma, head and neck, liver or kidney cancer.

CDR3 sequence reads: CASSADRWGTQETQYF. Written as DNA, the CDR3 is TGCGCCAGCAGCGCCGACAGGTGGGGAACCCAAGAGACCCAGTACTTC. The chain employs TRBV5-1 and TRBJ2-5, with D tentatively TRBD1 (6 bases). The CDR3 is 16 residues long. Germline V gives CDR1 SGHRS, CDR2 YFSETQ. V lost 4 bases and J 1 base, leaving 17 bases between the germline ends.

The chain has TRBV5-1 and TRBJ2-1; D may be TRBD2 (6 bases). This CDR3 region has 13 residues. Trimming took off 4 bases at V and 6 bases at J, with 11 bases between the two ends. Germline-derived CDR1 and CDR2 are SGHRS and YFSETQ. In DNA form, the CDR3 reads TGCGCCAGCAGCCAGGACTATCGCAATGAGCAGTTCTTC. It translates to CASSQDYRNEQFF.

CDR3 residues: CASSLSRVRETQYF. In DNA, the CDR3 is TGTGCCAGCAGTTTATCAAGGGTCAGGGAGACCCAGTACTTC. The rearrangement joins TRBV27 to TRBJ2-5, with no clear D. V was cut by 0 bases and J by 5 bases, with 10 bases left in between. Germline V gene sequence: CDR1 MNHEY, CDR2 SMNVEV (reference sequence). The CDR3 has 14 residues.

The chain links TRBV5-4 to TRBJ2-1, with D unclear. The V end was cut by 1 base, the J end by 2 bases, with 7 bases between. Germline assignment: CDR1 SGHNT and CDR2 YYREEE (reference sequence). The CDR3 is 14 residues long. Here the CDR3 reads CASSLQEAYNEQFF. The CDR3 coding sequence is TGTGCCAGCAGCTTGCAAGAGGCCTACAATGAGCAGTTCTTC.

This rearrangement joins TRBV27 to TRBJ2-1, with D possibly matching TRBD2 (6 bases). The germline V and J ends were trimmed by 6 bases and 0 bases, with 12 bases remaining between them. Germline assignment: CDR1 MNHEY and CDR2 SMNVEV (reference sequence). This CDR3 region has 15 residues. This CDR3 reads CASRKAGGSYNEQFF. DNA for the CDR3: TGTGCCAGCAGAAAAGCGGGTGGCTCCTACAATGAGCAGTTCTTC.

The rearrangement joins TRBV10-2 to TRBJ2-3, with 7 bases matching TRBD2. After removal of 5 bases from V and 0 bases from J, the junction contained 8 bases not matched to a gene. Per germline, CDR1 WSHSY and CDR2 SAAADI. CDR3 length: 16 residues. CDR3 in DNA: TGCGCCAGCAGTCCTTCGGGGGGATTAAGCACAGATACGCAGTATTTT. Protein sequence: CASSPSGGLSTDTQYF.

The chain uses TRBV6-4 and TRBJ2-3; possibly TRBD2 for D (6 bases). Trimming took 3 bases from V and 6 from J, leaving 13 bases between them. Germline lookup yields CDR1 MRHNA and CDR2 SNTAGT. The CDR3 is 14 residues long. CDR3 sequence (DNA): TGTGCCAGCAGTGATGGGCTTCGGGGGGATACGCAGTATTTT. It encodes CASSDGLRGDTQYF.

This rearrangement joins TRBV5-4 to TRBJ2-4; 9 bases are a match to TRBD1. Trimming removed 5 bases from V and 14 bases from J; junction bases left unmatched: 14. The CDR3 spans 14 residues. Per germline, CDR1 SGHNT and CDR2 YYREEE (reference sequence). CDR3 sequence (DNA): TGTGCCAGCAGGCCATCGGTTGGCCGGGACAGGGAGTACTTC. It codes for CASRPSVGRDREYF.

The chain uses TRBV19 and TRBJ1-5, with D hard to call. The V gene lost 4 bases and the J gene lost 1 base, with 8 bases spanning the gap. Germline CDR1 and CDR2: LNHDA and SQIVND (reference sequence). The CDR3 covers 14 residues. The CDR3 sequence is CASSRGRSNQPQHF. Here the CDR3 DNA reads TGTGCCAGTAGTAGGGGTCGGAGCAATCAGCCCCAGCATTTT.

V is TRBV19 and J is TRBJ2-7; TRBD1 matches 11 bases. The CDR3 consists of 16 residues. Germline V lookup: CDR1 LNHDA, CDR2 SQIVND (reference sequence). V shed 5 bases and J 3 bases; nucleotides not matched to a gene: 9. DNA for the CDR3: TGTGCCAGTAGTGACGGTCCCGGGACAGGGGGCTACGAGCAGTACTTC. Translation: CASSDGPGTGGYEQYF.

This sequence joins TRBV10-3 and TRBJ2-7, with D possibly being TRBD1 (6 bases). The V end lost 6 bases, the J end lost 4 bases, and 16 bases lay between the germline ends. Per the germline V gene, CDR1 is ENHRY and CDR2 is SYGVKD. The CDR3 runs 14 residues. The CDR3 DNA reads as TGTGCCATCAGGAGGGACATAAAGTCGTACGAGCAGTACTTC. Its protein product is CAIRRDIKSYEQYF.

This chain joins TRBV28 and TRBJ2-7; no clear D gene. Looked up from germline, CDR1 is MDHEN and CDR2 is SYDVKM. Trimming took 5 bases from V and 6 from J, leaving 11 bases between them. The CDR3 is 12 residues long. CDR3 bases: TGTGCCAGCAGTCCTCCGACATCCGAGCAGTACTTC. It translates to CASSPPTSEQYF.

Concerning this clone itself: One junction end does not reproduce the germline sequence, and a read error may be involved. This chain links TRBV5-1 with TRBJ2-1, with D perhaps TRBD2 (6 bases). The CDR3 runs to 16 residues. The V gene's germline CDR1 is SGHRS and CDR2 YFSETQ. The CDR3 sequence: CASTLGGVGTYNEQFF. The CDR3 DNA follows: TGCGCCAGCACCTTGGGGGGAGTGGGTACTTACAATGAGCAGTTCTTC.